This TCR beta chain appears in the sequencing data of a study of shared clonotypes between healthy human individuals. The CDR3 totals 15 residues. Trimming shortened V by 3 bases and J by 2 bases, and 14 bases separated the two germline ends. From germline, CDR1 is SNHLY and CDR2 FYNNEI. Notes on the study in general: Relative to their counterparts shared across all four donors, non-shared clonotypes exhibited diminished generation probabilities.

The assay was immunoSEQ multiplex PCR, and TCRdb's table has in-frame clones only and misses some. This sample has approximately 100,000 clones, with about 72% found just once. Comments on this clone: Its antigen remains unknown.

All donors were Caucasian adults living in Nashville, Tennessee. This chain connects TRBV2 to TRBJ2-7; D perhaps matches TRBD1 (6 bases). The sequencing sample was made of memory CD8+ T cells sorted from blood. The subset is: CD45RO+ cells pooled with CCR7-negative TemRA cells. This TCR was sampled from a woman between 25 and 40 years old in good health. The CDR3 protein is CASSDSGASPYEQYF. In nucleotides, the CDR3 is TGTGCCAGCAGTGACTCAGGGGCATCCCCCTACGAGCAGTACTTC.